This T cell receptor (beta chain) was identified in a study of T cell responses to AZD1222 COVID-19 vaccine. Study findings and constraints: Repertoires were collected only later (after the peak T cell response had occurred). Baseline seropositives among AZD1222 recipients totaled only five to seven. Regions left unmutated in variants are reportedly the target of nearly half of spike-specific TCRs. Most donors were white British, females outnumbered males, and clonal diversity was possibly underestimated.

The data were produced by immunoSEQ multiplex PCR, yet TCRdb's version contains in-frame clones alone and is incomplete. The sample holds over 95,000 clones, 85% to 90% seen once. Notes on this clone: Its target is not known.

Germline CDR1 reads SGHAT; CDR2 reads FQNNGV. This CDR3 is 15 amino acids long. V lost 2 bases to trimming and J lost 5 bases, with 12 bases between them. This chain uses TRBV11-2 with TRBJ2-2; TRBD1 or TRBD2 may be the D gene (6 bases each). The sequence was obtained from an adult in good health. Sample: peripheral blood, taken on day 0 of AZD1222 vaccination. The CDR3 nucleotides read TGTGCCAGCAGCTTATTGTCGGGGGCAACCGGGGAGCTGTTTTTT. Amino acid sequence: CASSLLSGATGELFF.